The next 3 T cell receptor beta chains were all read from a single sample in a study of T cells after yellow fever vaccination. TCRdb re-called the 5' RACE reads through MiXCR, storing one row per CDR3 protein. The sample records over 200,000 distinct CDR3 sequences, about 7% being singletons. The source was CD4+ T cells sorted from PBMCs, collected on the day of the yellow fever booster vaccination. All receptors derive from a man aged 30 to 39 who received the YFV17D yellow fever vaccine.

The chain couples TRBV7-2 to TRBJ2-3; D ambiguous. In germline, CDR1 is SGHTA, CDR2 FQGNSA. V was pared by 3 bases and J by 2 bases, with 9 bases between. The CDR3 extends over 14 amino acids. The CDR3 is CASSFDRNTDTQYF. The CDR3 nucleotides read TGTGCCAGCAGCTTCGACCGCAACACAGATACGCAGTATTTT.

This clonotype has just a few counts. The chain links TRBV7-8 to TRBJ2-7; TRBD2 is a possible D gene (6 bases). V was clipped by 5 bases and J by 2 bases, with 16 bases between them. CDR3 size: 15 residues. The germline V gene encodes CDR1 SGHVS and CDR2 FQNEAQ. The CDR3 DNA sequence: TGTGCCAGCAGCCCGAGGGCTAGCGAGACCTACGAGCAGTACTTC. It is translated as CASSPRASETYEQYF.

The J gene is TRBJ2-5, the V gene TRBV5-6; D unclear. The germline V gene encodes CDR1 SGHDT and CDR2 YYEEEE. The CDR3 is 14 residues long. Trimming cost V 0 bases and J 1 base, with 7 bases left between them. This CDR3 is CASSLARFQETQYF. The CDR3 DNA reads TGTGCCAGCAGCTTGGCTAGATTCCAAGAGACCCAGTACTTC.